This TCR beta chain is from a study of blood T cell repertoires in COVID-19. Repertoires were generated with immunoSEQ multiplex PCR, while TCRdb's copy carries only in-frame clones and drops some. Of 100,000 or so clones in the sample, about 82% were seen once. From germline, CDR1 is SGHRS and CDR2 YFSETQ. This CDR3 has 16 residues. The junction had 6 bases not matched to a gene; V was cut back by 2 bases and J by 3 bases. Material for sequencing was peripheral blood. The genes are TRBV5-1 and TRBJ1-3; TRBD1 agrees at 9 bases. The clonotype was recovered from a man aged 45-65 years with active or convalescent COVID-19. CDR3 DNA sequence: TGCGCCAGCAGCTTATCCGGGACAGGGAATGGAAACACCATATATTTT. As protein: CASSLSGTGNGNTIYF.